A selection of T cell receptor beta chains follows, all from one sample in a study of blood T cell repertoires in COVID-19. Profiling relied on immunoSEQ multiplex PCR, and the TCRdb table lists in-frame clones only, not all of them. The sample has roughly 410,000 clones; around 91% are singletons. Input material: peripheral blood. These receptors came from a middle-aged woman with COVID-19, enrolled during active disease. Both conserved end residues are trimmed from each CDR3. The order of the fields is V gene, CDR3 length, D gene, CDR3 protein. A D gene is named only where the DNA matches it firmly.

TRBV7-9,13,TRBD2,ASSPQSGRRNEQF
TRBV10-3,11,.,AINRQGGETQY
TRBV14,13,.,ASSQDGGVFYGYT
TRBV5-6,12,.,ASSLRRGNTEAF
TRBV30,13,TRBD1,AWSGRGQVLYEQY
TRBV6-5,12,.,ASRVTGGIQPQH
TRBV28,13,.,ASSPRQGRAYEQY
TRBV4-1,16,.,ASSQDLPDTLVRDTQY
TRBV28,11,.,ASSLAGAGGYT
TRBV28,15,TRBD2,ASSLGASGQLTDTQY
TRBV18,13,TRBD1,ASSYRADRVDGYT
TRBV6-5,11,TRBD1,ASGIQGAINYT
TRBV28,13,TRBD1,ASSSGQGASSPLH
TRBV29-1,11,TRBD2,SVGVSGSYEQY
TRBV6-2/TRBV6-3,13,TRBD2,ASSYGGEGSYEQY
TRBV6-5,12,.,ASSPTASNQPQH
TRBV5-5,13,.,ASSFDRIGSTEAF
TRBV28,14,.,ASRSTGIWANEKLF
TRBV7-3,11,.,ASGKQVRTEAF
TRBV7-8,11,.,ASSSGYNQPQH
TRBV10-3,12,TRBD1,AIRDRGPYTEAF
TRBV10-3,13,TRBD2,AIKGGLADTGELF
TRBV5-1,13,TRBD1,ASSTGQRTSYEQY
TRBV7-3,13,.,ASSLGIGQNYGYT
TRBV2,9,.,ASWANNEQF
TRBV28,12,TRBD1,ASSRQGENQPQH
TRBV27,12,TRBD2,ATSSGAGTNTQY
TRBV7-2,13,TRBD1,ASKGTGVENTEAF
TRBV27,14,.,ASSFSAGNSNQPQH
TRBV19,12,.,ASSIQGGGAEAF
TRBV19,13,TRBD1,ASSMFGQGNSPLH
TRBV3-1/TRBV3-2,11,.,ASSAGLQETQY
TRBV18,10,.,ASSGTGYEQY
TRBV5-5,14,TRBD2,ASSLALAGSYNEQF
TRBV5-6,13,TRBD1,ASSFRGQYNEKLF
TRBV19,12,.,ASSTGLAFYEQY
TRBV5-1,14,TRBD1,ASSSGQGTNTGELF
TRBV28,12,.,ASIPLDSPGEQY
TRBV6-5,12,.,ASTGAPEGSPLH
TRBV11-2,15,.,ASSLEGAANINYGYT
TRBV14,13,.,ASSLGGAGWTEAF
TRBV5-4,13,.,ASSPRREGNEKLF
TRBV3-1/TRBV3-2,13,TRBD2,ASSQVLAQVTAQY